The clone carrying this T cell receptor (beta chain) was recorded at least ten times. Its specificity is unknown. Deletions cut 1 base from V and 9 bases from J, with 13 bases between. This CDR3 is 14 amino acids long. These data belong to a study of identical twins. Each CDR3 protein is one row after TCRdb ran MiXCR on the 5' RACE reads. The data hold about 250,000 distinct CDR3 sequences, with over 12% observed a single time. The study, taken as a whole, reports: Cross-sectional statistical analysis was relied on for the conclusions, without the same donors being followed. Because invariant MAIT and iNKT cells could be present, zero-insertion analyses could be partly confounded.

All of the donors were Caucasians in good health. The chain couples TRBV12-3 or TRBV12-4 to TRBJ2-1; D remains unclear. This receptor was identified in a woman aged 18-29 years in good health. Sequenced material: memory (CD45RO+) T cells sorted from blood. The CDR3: CASSLGGSDGEQFF. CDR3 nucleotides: TGTGCCAGCAGTTTAGGTGGCAGCGACGGTGAGCAGTTCTTC.